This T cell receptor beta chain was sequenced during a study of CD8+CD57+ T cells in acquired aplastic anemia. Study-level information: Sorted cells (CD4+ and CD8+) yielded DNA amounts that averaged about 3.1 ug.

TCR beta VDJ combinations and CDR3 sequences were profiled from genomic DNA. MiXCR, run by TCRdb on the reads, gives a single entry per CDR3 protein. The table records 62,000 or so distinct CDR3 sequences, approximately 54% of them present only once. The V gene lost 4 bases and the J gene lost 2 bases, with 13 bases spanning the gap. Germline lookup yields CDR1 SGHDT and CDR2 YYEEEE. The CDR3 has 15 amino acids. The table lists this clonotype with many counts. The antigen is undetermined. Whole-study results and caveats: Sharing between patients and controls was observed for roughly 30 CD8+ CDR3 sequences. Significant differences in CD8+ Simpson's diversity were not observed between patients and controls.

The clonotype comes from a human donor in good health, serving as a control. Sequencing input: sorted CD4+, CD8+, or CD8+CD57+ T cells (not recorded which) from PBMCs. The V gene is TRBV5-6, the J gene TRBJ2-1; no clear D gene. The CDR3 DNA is TGTGCCAGCAGCCCCGCCCCTGCGACCTACAATGAGCAGTTCTTC. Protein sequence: CASSPAPATYNEQFF.